Here is one TCR beta chain with its context. This sample was taken from a study of beta chain features in type 1 diabetes. The isolated RNA, all of it, was reverse transcribed, so expressed TCRB transcripts were what got sequenced. Method: immunoSEQ multiplex PCR; TCRdb's copy keeps in-frame clones and lacks some. The sample has 970,000 or so clones, roughly 17% seen once; the top ten hold roughly 0.025%. Germline V CDR1 and CDR2: SEHNR, FQNEAQ (reference sequence). The V gene end was trimmed by 6 bases and the J gene end by 4 bases; junction bases not matched to a gene: 7. The CDR3 length is 15 residues.

The chain combines TRBV7-9 with TRBJ2-7; 12 bases map to TRBD2. The receptor comes from a woman aged 18-29 years in good health. The specimen sequenced was naive CD4+ T cells from blood. CDR3 DNA sequence: TGTGCCAGCAGGATCGGGACTAGCGGGCCGTACGAGCAGTACTTC. Translating it yields CASRIGTSGPYEQYF.